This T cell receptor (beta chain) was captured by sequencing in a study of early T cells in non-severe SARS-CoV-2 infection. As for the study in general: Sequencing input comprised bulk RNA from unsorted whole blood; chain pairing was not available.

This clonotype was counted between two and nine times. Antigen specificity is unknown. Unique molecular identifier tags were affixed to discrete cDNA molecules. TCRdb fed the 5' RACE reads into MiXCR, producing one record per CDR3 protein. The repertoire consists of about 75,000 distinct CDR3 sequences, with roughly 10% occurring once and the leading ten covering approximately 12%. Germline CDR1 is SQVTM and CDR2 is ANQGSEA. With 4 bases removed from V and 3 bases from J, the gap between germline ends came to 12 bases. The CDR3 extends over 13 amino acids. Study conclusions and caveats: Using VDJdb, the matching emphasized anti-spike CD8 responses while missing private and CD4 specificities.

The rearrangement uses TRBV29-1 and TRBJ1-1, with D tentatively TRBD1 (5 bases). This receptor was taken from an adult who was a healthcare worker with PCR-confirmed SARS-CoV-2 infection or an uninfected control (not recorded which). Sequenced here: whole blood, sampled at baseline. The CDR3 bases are TGCAGCGTTGGTTGGAGGGACGACACTGAAGCTTTCTTT. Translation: CSVGWRDDTEAFF.